These 8 T cell receptor beta chains were all obtained from the same sample, sequenced in a study of blood T cell repertoires in COVID-19. Here immunoSEQ multiplex PCR was the method, and the copy in TCRdb shows in-frame clones only, minus some. The data contain some 95,000 clones, about three quarters of them singletons. Input material: peripheral blood. Source of these receptors: a man in his fifties or sixties who had recovered from COVID-19.

In its sample, this clone was seen a few times. V is TRBV29-1 and J is TRBJ2-3; 7 bases line up with TRBD1. Germline values: CDR1 SQVTM, CDR2 ANQGSEA. The CDR3 runs 14 residues. The V segment lost 7 bases and the J segment 2 bases; nucleotides outside the gene matches: 9. CDR3 sequence (DNA): TGCAGCGCTGACACAGGGGATCACACAGATACGCAGTATTTT. It codes for CSADTGDHTDTQYF.

This chain links TRBV14 with TRBJ2-7; 10 positions agree with TRBD2. The CDR3 runs 15 residues. CDR1 is SGHDN, CDR2 FVKESK, per germline. The trim removed 2 bases at V and 3 bases at J, leaving 4 bases unmatched. CDR3 coding DNA: TGTGCCAGCAGCCAATCTAGCGGGAGTATCTACGAGCAGTACTTC. Its protein product is CASSQSSGSIYEQYF.

This clone was recorded a few times. The rearrangement uses TRBV5-1 and TRBJ2-7; 9 bases agree with TRBD1. J lost 5 bases, V lost 8 bases, and 8 bases had no gene match. The CDR3 runs 13 residues. Germline values: CDR1 SGHRS, CDR2 YFSETQ. The CDR3 DNA sequence: TGCGCCAGTTCTCCGGGACAGGGCCACGAGCAGTACTTC. Translating it yields CASSPGQGHEQYF.

The chain joins TRBV18 to TRBJ2-3; TRBD1 matches 9 bases. CDR1 KGHSH and CDR2 LQKENI come from the germline V gene. The CDR3 is made up of 15 amino acids. The V segment lost 3 bases and the J segment 6 bases; nucleotides outside the gene matches: 7. Here the CDR3 reads CASSPRGQGKDTQYF. CDR3 in DNA: TGTGCCAGCTCACCTCGCGGACAGGGGAAGGATACGCAGTATTTT.

The chain carries TRBV6-2 or TRBV6-3 and TRBJ2-7; no clear D. Per the germline V gene, CDR1 is MNHEY and CDR2 is SVGEGT. V lost 4 bases and J 2 bases, leaving 12 bases between the germline ends. This CDR3 is built from 14 residues. The CDR3 nucleotides read TGTGCCAGCAGTTTCGCGGCGCCCCCCTACGAGCAGTACTTC. It translates to CASSFAAPPYEQYF.

This clone has more than one count but fewer than ten. The CDR3 sequence is CASATGSNQPQHF. The CDR3 DNA follows: TGTGCCAGCGCAACAGGGTCCAATCAGCCCCAGCATTTT. The rearrangement links TRBV18 to TRBJ1-5; tentatively, D is TRBD1 (6 bases). The CDR3 runs 13 residues. Looked up from germline, CDR1 is KGHSH and CDR2 is LQKENI. Deletions cut 8 bases from V and 3 bases from J, with 11 bases between.

This clone was counted once. In DNA form, the CDR3 reads TGTGCCAGCAGCTTCGACCCTACCGACAGCGAAGCTTTCTTT. Amino acid sequence: CASSFDPTDSEAFF. This chain uses TRBV7-3 with TRBJ1-1, with D tentatively TRBD1 (5 bases). The CDR3 runs 14 residues. CDR1 and CDR2 from the germline V gene are SGHTA and FQGTGA. V lost 3 bases and J lost 8, with 16 bases in between.

This clone has just a few counts. V gene TRBV5-4 combines with J gene TRBJ2-2, with TRBD2 identical over 12 bases. After removal of 4 bases from V and 1 base from J, the junction contained 5 bases not matched to a gene. From germline, CDR1 is SGHNT and CDR2 YYREEE (reference sequence). This CDR3 comprises 17 residues. CDR3 nucleotide sequence: TGTGCCAGCAGCCTACCGACTAGCGGGAGGAACACCGGGGAGCTGTTTTTT. This sequence encodes CASSLPTSGRNTGELFF.